This T cell receptor beta chain stems from a study of T cells in Graves' hyperthyroidism and ophthalmopathy. RNA transcripts provided the source from which TCR beta CDR3 regions were amplified. HTBI primers were the set used in a first-round RT-PCR of the TCR CDR3. TCRdb itself ran the multiplex PCR reads through MiXCR, one entry per CDR3 protein. The data hold about 350,000 distinct CDR3 sequences, with 15% to 20% observed a single time. This CDR3 is built from 15 residues. Germline assignment: CDR1 GTSNPN and CDR2 SVGIG (reference sequence). A remark on this clonotype: The junction departs from germline at one end; a sequencing error may be responsible.

This rearrangement joins TRBV30 to TRBJ1-2; D is undetermined. The sequence was obtained from a woman aged 40 to 50 with Graves' ophthalmopathy. The sample taken for sequencing was blood. The DNA for the CDR3 is TGCGCCTGGAGTGATAAAACAGCGTTCTACTATGGCTACACCTTC. Translated, it gives CAWSDKTAFYYGYTF. Looking up the rest from reference TRBV30 and TRBJ1-2 gives the full variable domain: SQTIHQWPATLVQPVGSPLSLECTVEGTSNPNLYWYRQAAGRGLQLLFYSVGIGQISSEVPQNLSASRPQDRQFILSSKKLLLSDSGFYLCAWSDKTAFYYGYTFGSGTRLTVV.